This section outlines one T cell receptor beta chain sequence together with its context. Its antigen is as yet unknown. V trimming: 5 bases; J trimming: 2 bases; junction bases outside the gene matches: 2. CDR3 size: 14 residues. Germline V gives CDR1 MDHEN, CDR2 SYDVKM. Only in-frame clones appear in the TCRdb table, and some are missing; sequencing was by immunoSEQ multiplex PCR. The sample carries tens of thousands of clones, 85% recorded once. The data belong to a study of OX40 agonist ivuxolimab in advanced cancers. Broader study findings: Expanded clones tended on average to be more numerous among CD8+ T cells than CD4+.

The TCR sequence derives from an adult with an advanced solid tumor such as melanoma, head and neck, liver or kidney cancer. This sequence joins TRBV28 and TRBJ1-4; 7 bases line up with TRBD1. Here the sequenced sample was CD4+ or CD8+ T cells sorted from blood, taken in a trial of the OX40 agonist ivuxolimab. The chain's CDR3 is CASSGDSTNEKLFF. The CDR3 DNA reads TGTGCCAGCAGTGGGGACAGCACTAATGAAAAACTGTTTTTT.